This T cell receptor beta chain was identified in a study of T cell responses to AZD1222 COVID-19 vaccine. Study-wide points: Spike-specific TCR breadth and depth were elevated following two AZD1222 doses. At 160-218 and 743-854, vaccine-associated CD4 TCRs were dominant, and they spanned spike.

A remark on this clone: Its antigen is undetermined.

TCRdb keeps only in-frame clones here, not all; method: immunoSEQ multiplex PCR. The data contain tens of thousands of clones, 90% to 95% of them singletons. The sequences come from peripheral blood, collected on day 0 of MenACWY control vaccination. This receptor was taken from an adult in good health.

The chain's CDR3 is CASSLFSGSTEAFF. The CDR3 bases are TGTGCCAGCAGTCTATTCTCAGGGAGCACTGAAGCTTTCTTT. The V gene is TRBV3-1 (or the pseudogene TRBV3-2), the J gene TRBJ1-1, with D tentatively TRBD1 (5 bases). CDR1 is LGHDT and CDR2 is YNNKEL in the germline V gene (reference sequence). There are 14 residues in the CDR3. The germline V and J ends were trimmed by 6 bases and 4 bases, with 15 bases remaining between them.